The 28 T cell receptor beta chains below all came from one sample that was sequenced in a study of OX40 agonist ivuxolimab in advanced cancers. The table came from immunoSEQ multiplex PCR; TCRdb's copy has only in-frame clones and leaves some out. The table shows about 17,000 clones, with 73% occurring only once. Material: CD4+ or CD8+ T cells sorted from blood, obtained in a trial of the OX40 agonist ivuxolimab. These TCRs come from an adult with an advanced solid tumor such as melanoma, head and neck, liver or kidney cancer.

The J gene is TRBJ2-1, the V gene TRBV6-1; 13 bases agree with TRBD2. CDR1 is MNHNS and CDR2 is SASEGT in the germline V gene. With 4 bases clipped from V and 4 bases from J, the junction kept 4 bases outside the gene matches. The CDR3 is 16 amino acids. The chain's CDR3 is CASSVGTSGIYNEQFF. CDR3 in DNA: TGTGCCAGCAGTGTAGGGACTAGCGGGATTTACAATGAGCAGTTCTTC.

This chain links TRBV11-2 with TRBJ2-7, with a possible D match to TRBD1 (6 bases). The V end lost 5 bases, the J end lost 5 bases, and 22 bases lay between the germline ends. The length of the CDR3 is 16 residues. Germline V gene sequence: CDR1 SGHAT, CDR2 FQNNGV. DNA of the CDR3: TGTGCCAGCAGCATGGGGACACCCTCACCAGGGAACGAGCAGTACTTC. It encodes CASSMGTPSPGNEQYF.

The gene calls are TRBV7-2 and TRBJ2-7; 7 nucleotides align to TRBD1. The CDR3 sequence is 14 residues long. In germline, CDR1 is SGHTA, CDR2 FQGNSA. J lost 4 bases, V lost 1 base, and 4 bases had no gene match. This chain's CDR3 is CASSLGGQRYEQYF. In nucleotides, the CDR3 is TGTGCCAGCAGCTTAGGGGGACAGAGGTACGAGCAGTACTTC.

This chain connects TRBV6-5 to TRBJ2-1; 11 positions match TRBD2. The trim removed 5 bases at V and 10 bases at J, leaving 7 bases unmatched. The CDR3 has 14 residues. Germline CDR1 MNHEY, CDR2 SVGAGI. The CDR3 loop is CASSTTSGRDEQFF. The CDR3 bases are TGTGCCAGCAGTACCACTAGCGGGAGAGACGAGCAGTTCTTC.

The rearrangement links TRBV11-3 to TRBJ1-1; 8 positions match TRBD1. The CDR3 spans 16 residues. The trim removed 5 bases at V and 2 bases at J, leaving 10 bases unmatched. In germline, CDR1 is SGHNT, CDR2 YENEEA. The CDR3 bases are TGTGCCAGCAGCGACAAGGGACAGGCCTACAACACTGAAGCTTTCTTT. It is translated as CASSDKGQAYNTEAFF.

In this sample, this clone is medium-sized (0.01 to 0.1%). The genes are TRBV7-2 and TRBJ2-7; D not certain. V was shortened by 2 bases and J by 5 bases, with 4 bases between the two germline ends. This CDR3 region has 11 residues. Looked up from germline, CDR1 is SGHTA and CDR2 is FQGNSA. CDR3 nucleotides: TGTGCCAGCAGCTTAATCCACGAGCAGTACTTC. Amino acid sequence: CASSLIHEQYF.

This chain's CDR3 is CSGRGEFSPEAFF. CDR3 nucleotide sequence: TGCAGCGGGAGGGGGGAATTCAGCCCTGAAGCTTTCTTT. The J gene is TRBJ1-1, the V gene TRBV29-1; D perhaps matches TRBD1 (6 bases). The CDR3 has 13 residues. The germline gives CDR1 SQVTM, CDR2 ANQGSEA. With 7 bases removed from V and 6 bases from J, the gap between germline ends came to 18 bases. Filled out from reference TRBV29-1 and TRBJ1-1, the complete variable domain reads SAVISQKPSRDICQRGTSLTIQCQVDSQVTMMFWYRQQPGQSLTLIATANQGSEATYESGFVIDKFPISRPNLTFSTLTVSNMSPEDSSIYLCSGRGEFSPEAFFGQGTRLTVV.

This chain connects TRBV14 to TRBJ2-1, with D perhaps matching TRBD2 (7 bases). Germline loops: CDR1 SGHDN, CDR2 FVKESK. V shed 0 bases and J shed 8 bases, with 14 bases lying between them. This CDR3 has 15 amino acids. The CDR3 region is CASSQDRQGRDEQFF. In DNA, the CDR3 is TGTGCCAGCAGCCAAGATCGTCAGGGGAGGGATGAGCAGTTCTTC.

The V gene is TRBV7-9, the J gene TRBJ2-1; no firm D call. Germline CDR1 and CDR2: SEHNR and FQNEAQ (reference sequence). The CDR3 is 15 amino acids. V gave up 3 bases and J gave up 7 bases, with 16 bases separating them. The CDR3 is CASSFPNVGLNEQFF. CDR3 nucleotides: TGTGCCAGCAGCTTTCCTAATGTCGGGTTAAATGAGCAGTTCTTC.

This chain uses TRBV10-3 with TRBJ2-2; TRBD2 matches 9 bases. CDR3 length: 15 amino acids. The germline gives CDR1 ENHRY, CDR2 SYGVKD. J gave up 2 bases and V 6 bases, and 4 bases lay outside the gene matches. The CDR3 region has the DNA TGTGCCATCAGCGGGACTAGCCGCAACACCGGGGAGCTGTTTTTT. This encodes CAISGTSRNTGELFF.

This clone has only a few counts. The gene calls are TRBV27 and TRBJ2-4; no definite D call. This CDR3 contains 16 residues. The germline V and J ends were trimmed by 4 bases and 0 bases, with 13 bases remaining between them. Germline V gene sequence: CDR1 MNHEY, CDR2 SMNVEV (reference sequence). CDR3: CASSSSDGLAKNIQYF. CDR3 coding DNA: TGTGCCAGCAGTTCCTCGGACGGATTAGCCAAAAACATTCAGTACTTC.

This clone was seen a handful of times. The chain carries TRBV10-3 and TRBJ1-1, with TRBD1 matching over 8 bases. V was clipped by 10 bases and J by 0 bases; unmatched bases: 4. The CDR3 extends over 13 amino acids. The V gene's germline CDR1 is ENHRY and CDR2 SYGVKD. The DNA for the CDR3 is TGTGCCACTCAGACAGGGGTGAACACTGAAGCTTTCTTT. This sequence encodes CATQTGVNTEAFF.

This chain links TRBV14 with TRBJ1-3; a weak D match, TRBD1 (5 bases). Germline V lookup: CDR1 SGHDN, CDR2 FVKESK. Trimming took off 5 bases at V and 4 bases at J, with 12 bases between the two ends. The CDR3 consists of 14 residues. CDR3 sequence (DNA): TGTGCCAGCAGCAGGTCGGGGCAAGGAAACACCATATATTTT. Its protein product is CASSRSGQGNTIYF.

This clone is a singleton in its sample. The rearrangement links TRBV11-2 to TRBJ1-5; D remains unclear. In germline, CDR1 is SGHAT, CDR2 FQNNGV. The CDR3 has 17 amino acids. The V end lost 1 base, the J end lost 0 bases, and 13 bases lay between the germline ends. CDR3 in amino acids: CASSLVLPAYSNQPQHF. CDR3 in DNA: TGTGCCAGCAGCTTAGTATTGCCAGCTTATAGCAATCAGCCCCAGCATTTT.

The V and J genes are TRBV27 and TRBJ2-7; D is uncertain. Trimming took off 0 bases at V and 7 bases at J, with 10 bases between the two ends. Looked up from germline, CDR1 is MNHEY and CDR2 is SMNVEV (reference sequence). The CDR3 sequence is 13 residues long. The CDR3 nucleotides are TGTGCCAGCAGTTTATCGCCCCGTACAGAGCAGTACTTC. It yields the protein CASSLSPRTEQYF.

CDR3 loop: CASRIREYYEQYF. The CDR3, as DNA: TGCGCCAGCAGGATCAGGGAGTACTACGAGCAGTACTTC. The chain has TRBV5-1 and TRBJ2-7; D possibly uses TRBD1 or TRBD2 (5 bases each). CDR3 length: 13 amino acids. V lost 5 bases, J lost 3 bases, and 12 bases lay in between. CDR1 SGHRS and CDR2 YFSETQ come from the germline V gene. Based on the CDR3 plus reference TRBV5-1 and TRBJ2-7, the full variable domain is KAGVTQTPRYLIKTRGQQVTLSCSPISGHRSVSWYQQTPGQGLQFLFEYFSETQRNKGNFPGRFSGRQFSNSRSEMNVSTLELGDSALYLCASRIREYYEQYFGPGTRLTVT.

The genes are TRBV27 and TRBJ2-7; TRBD2 aligns across 7 bases. Germline lookup yields CDR1 MNHEY and CDR2 SMNVEV (reference sequence). V lost 3 bases, J lost 5 bases, and 10 bases stayed unmatched. The CDR3 is made up of 15 amino acids. CDR3 residues: CASSFGRESRNEQYF. The DNA of the CDR3 is TGTGCCAGCAGTTTTGGGAGGGAGTCGAGAAACGAGCAGTACTTC.

This clone has only a few counts. The chain uses TRBV29-1 and TRBJ1-2, with a possible D match to TRBD1 (6 bases). The V end lost 4 bases, the J end lost 2 bases, and 8 bases lay between the germline ends. Germline V gene sequence: CDR1 SQVTM, CDR2 ANQGSEA. This CDR3 has 12 amino acids. CDR3 in amino acids: CSVGDINYGYTF. For the CDR3, the DNA is TGCAGCGTTGGGGACATAAACTATGGCTACACCTTC.

Relative to its sample, this clone is large. The rearrangement links TRBV28 to TRBJ1-2; D gene uncertain. The CDR3 totals 15 residues. Trimming removed 6 bases from V and 6 bases from J, with 20 bases in between. CDR1 and CDR2 from the germline V gene are MDHEN and SYDVKM. The CDR3 sequence: CASSPHRIRRNGYTF. The DNA for the CDR3 is TGTGCCAGCAGCCCTCATAGGATAAGAAGAAATGGCTACACCTTC.

The CDR3 nucleotides read TGCGCCAGCAGCCAAGAGGATGGCAGAGGGACTTTCTTT. It is translated as CASSQEDGRGTFF. V and J are TRBV4-1 and TRBJ1-1; D ambiguous. This CDR3 contains 13 residues. V was pared by 0 bases and J by 12 bases, with 14 bases between. Germline loops: CDR1 MGHRA, CDR2 YSYEKL.

By frequency in the sample, this clone is medium-sized. V and J are TRBV4-3 and TRBJ2-5, with D possibly TRBD1 on 6 matching bases. The CDR3 has 15 residues. Trimming took off 1 base at V and 4 bases at J, with 13 bases between the two ends. Germline V gene data show CDR1 as LGHNA and CDR2 as YSLEER. In DNA form, the CDR3 reads TGCGCCAGCAGCCAAGGTTCAGGGGCAGGAGAGACCCAGTACTTC. It yields the protein CASSQGSGAGETQYF.

This chain connects TRBV11-2 to TRBJ1-1; TRBD1 matches 10 bases. Germline lookup yields CDR1 SGHAT and CDR2 FQNNGV. There are 14 residues in the CDR3. Unmatched junction bases numbered 4, after V lost 5 bases and J lost 4 bases. The CDR3 nucleotides read TGTGCCAGCAGCCCGGGACAGGGGCTCACTGAAGCTTTCTTT. It is translated as CASSPGQGLTEAFF.

The genes are TRBV30 and TRBJ2-7; no clear D gene. The CDR3 length is 13 residues. The V gene's germline CDR1 is GTSNPN and CDR2 SVGIG (reference sequence). Trimming stripped 0 bases from V and 0 bases from J, with 6 bases between. The CDR3 coding sequence is TGTGCCTGGAGTGTCGCTTCCTCCTACGAGCAGTACTTC. Translated: CAWSVASSYEQYF.

This chain uses TRBV6-1 with TRBJ2-7, with TRBD2 matching over 11 bases. The germline gives CDR1 MNHNS, CDR2 SASEGT. J gave up 0 bases and V 2 bases, and 9 bases lay outside the gene matches. This CDR3 is built from 18 residues. This CDR3 is CASSERLAGGLPSYEQYF. CDR3 in DNA: TGTGCCAGCAGTGAACGCCTAGCGGGAGGACTACCCTCCTACGAGCAGTACTTC.

In this sample, this clone turned up a few times. The CDR3 DNA reads as TGTGCCAGCAGCCAAGTACCCGCGGGGGGTGGGGACACTGAAGCTTTCTTT. Its translation: CASSQVPAGGGDTEAFF. V gene TRBV4-2 combines with J gene TRBJ1-1, with D possibly matching TRBD1 (5 bases). Trimming removed 1 base at V and 3 bases at J, with 18 bases between. CDR1 LGHNA and CDR2 YNFKEQ come from the germline V gene. The CDR3 totals 17 residues.

In the case of this clone: Germline and junction disagree at one end, which may indicate a read error. The V and J genes are TRBV28 and TRBJ2-7; 11 bases match TRBD2. This CDR3 is built from 15 residues. Germline CDR1 is MDHEN and CDR2 is SYDVKM. CDR3 region: CANSSRSGGDYEQYF. CDR3 in DNA: TGTGCCAACAGTTCCCGTAGCGGGGGGGACTACGAGCAGTACTTC.

The chain links TRBV11-3 to TRBJ1-1, with 11 bases aligning to TRBD1. J was trimmed by 10 bases and V by 5 bases; bases with no gene match: 6. CDR1 and CDR2 from the germline V gene are SGHNT and YENEEA. This CDR3 has 13 residues. CDR3 nucleotide sequence: TGTGCCAGCAGCCCGGACAGGGGGCGCCGAGCTTTCTTT. It is translated as CASSPDRGRRAFF. Full variable domain (missing parts from reference TRBV11-3 and TRBJ1-1): EAGVVQSPRYKIIEKKQPVAFWCNPISGHNTLYWYLQNLGQGPELLIRYENEEAVDDSQLPKDRFSAERLKGVDSTLKIQPAELGDSAVYLCASSPDRGRRAFFGQGTRLTVV.

This clone is categorized as medium-sized. The genes are TRBV7-9 and TRBJ2-7; possible D gene TRBD1, 5 bases. Trimming shortened V by 5 bases and J by 6 bases, and 11 bases separated the two germline ends. This CDR3 is 12 amino acids long. The germline V gene has CDR1 SEHNR and CDR2 FQNEAQ (reference sequence). The CDR3 here is CASSGDRPEQYF. The CDR3 nucleotides read TGTGCCAGCAGCGGCGACAGACCCGAGCAGTACTTC.